Listed below are T cell receptor beta chains from one sample, sequenced in a study of T cells expressing NK-cell markers. TCRdb processed the 5' RACE reads again and assigns one entry to each CDR3 protein, with no DNA. The sample includes 350,000 to 450,000 distinct CDR3 sequences. Sequencing used blood T cells: a sorted CD56 or NKG2C T cell subset, CD4+ or CD8+ T cells, or bulk PBMC T cells (not recorded which). The receptors originated from a man aged 18 to 69 in good health. Both conserved end residues are part of each CDR3.

CASSQSSGGAHYGYTF	TRBV4-2	TRBJ1-2
CASSGGRSKDRSFTYEQYF	TRBV5-1	TRBJ2-7
CSATDALPGTTNEKLFF	TRBV20-1	TRBJ1-4
CAISSGLAGPEEQFF	TRBV10-3	TRBJ2-1
CSARVSGQAYNSPLHF	TRBV20-1	TRBJ1-6
CASSAADRENYGYTF	TRBV28	TRBJ1-2
CASRDPGTGGSYNSPLHF	TRBV11-2	TRBJ1-6
CASSWNRDSYEQYF	TRBV27	TRBJ2-7
CASSPRDRGQGYTF	TRBV14	TRBJ1-2
CASSEDTSYNYGYTF	TRBV28	TRBJ1-2
CASSQDAGALRSTGELFF	TRBV4-1	TRBJ2-2
CATSDTRAPNQPQHF	TRBV24-1	TRBJ1-5
CASRNERTGNYGYTF	TRBV6-1	TRBJ1-2
CASSYSRVVYNEQFF	TRBV6-2/TRBV6-3	TRBJ2-1
CASSYSLLQKNIQYF	TRBV6-2/TRBV6-3	TRBJ2-4
CSARGGPRDRVADTQYF	TRBV20-1	TRBJ2-3
CAISSWDSLDGYTF	TRBV10-3	TRBJ1-2
CASRPAGGYEQYF	TRBV6-6	TRBJ2-7
CASGGSEPYEQYF	TRBV6-1	TRBJ2-7
CAWSAQVTEAFF	TRBV30	TRBJ1-1
CSARTSGGGNEQFF	TRBV20-1	TRBJ2-1
CASSLPRGLVGSDTQYF	TRBV12-3/TRBV12-4	TRBJ2-3
CASSTAAAGGSKEQFF	TRBV6-5	TRBJ2-1